These T cell receptor beta chains were read from a single sample in a study of T cell changes during pregnancy in multiple sclerosis. Using immunoSEQ multiplex PCR, the repertoire was profiled, and TCRdb retains in-frame clones only, with some absent. This repertoire shows some 71,000 clones, roughly 90% found once; its top ten account for about 0.27%. Sequencing used CD4+ T cells from peripheral blood mononuclear cells, obtained in the third trimester of pregnancy. Receptors originate from a female donor in good health, enrolled as a control in a pregnancy study. CDR3s include the opening cysteine and the closing phenylalanine or tryptophan. A D gene is named only where the DNA matches it firmly. Part of the rows lack a size; the others show once, few, many or a class for expanded clones.

v_gene: TRBV19; j_gene: TRBJ1-1; abundance: -; d_gene: TRBD1; CDR3aa: CASTSGTGVKTEAFF; CDR3nt: TGTGCCAGTACCTCAGGGACAGGGGTAAAAACTGAAGCTTTCTTT
v_gene: TRBV6-5; j_gene: TRBJ1-5; abundance: -; d_gene: -; CDR3aa: CASRLDRDSNQPQHF; CDR3nt: TGTGCCAGCAGACTTGACAGAGATAGCAATCAGCCCCAGCATTTT
v_gene: TRBV18; j_gene: TRBJ2-3; abundance: -; d_gene: -; CDR3aa: CASSTTSTDTQYF; CDR3nt: TGTGCCAGCTCAACTACTAGCACAGATACGCAGTATTTT
v_gene: TRBV7-3; j_gene: TRBJ1-4; abundance: -; d_gene: -; CDR3aa: CASSLDPHRVTNEKLFF; CDR3nt: TGTGCCAGCAGCCTCGACCCACACAGGGTAACTAATGAAAAACTGTTTTTT
v_gene: TRBV4-3; j_gene: TRBJ2-2; abundance: -; d_gene: TRBD2; CDR3aa: CASSQVIGRGGTTGELFF; CDR3nt: TGCGCCAGCAGCCAAGTCATCGGCCGGGGGGGAACCACCGGGGAGCTGTTTTTT
v_gene: TRBV15; j_gene: TRBJ2-2; abundance: -; d_gene: TRBD2; CDR3aa: CATNSGEGRDTGELFF; CDR3nt: TGTGCCACCAATTCCGGGGAGGGGCGAGACACCGGGGAGCTGTTTTTT
v_gene: TRBV25-1; j_gene: TRBJ2-3; abundance: -; d_gene: -; CDR3aa: CASSPPGGTQYF; CDR3nt: TGTGCCAGCAGTCCCCCCGGAGGTACGCAGTATTTT
v_gene: TRBV14; j_gene: TRBJ2-2; abundance: -; d_gene: -; CDR3aa: CASSPFRRGNTGELFF; CDR3nt: TGTGCCAGCAGCCCTTTTCGGCGGGGTAACACCGGGGAGCTGTTTTTT
v_gene: TRBV4-1; j_gene: TRBJ1-1; abundance: -; d_gene: TRBD1; CDR3aa: CASSQGDRGNTEAFF; CDR3nt: TGCGCCAGCAGCCAAGGGGACAGGGGAAACACTGAAGCTTTCTTT
v_gene: TRBV12-5; j_gene: TRBJ2-1; abundance: -; d_gene: -; CDR3aa: CASGLVYGGPGDEQFF; CDR3nt: TGTGCTAGTGGTTTGGTATACGGGGGGCCCGGAGATGAGCAGTTCTTC
v_gene: TRBV7-9; j_gene: TRBJ1-1; abundance: few; d_gene: TRBD1; CDR3aa: CASRPSDREFTEAFF; CDR3nt: TGTGCCAGCAGACCATCGGACAGGGAGTTTACTGAAGCTTTCTTT
v_gene: TRBV23-1; j_gene: TRBJ2-7; abundance: once; d_gene: TRBD1; CDR3aa: CASGWTGGGYEQYF; CDR3nt: TGCGCCAGCGGTTGGACAGGGGGAGGCTACGAGCAGTACTTC
v_gene: TRBV11-3; j_gene: TRBJ1-1; abundance: once; d_gene: -; CDR3aa: CASSTRTPGTEAFF; CDR3nt: TGTGCCAGCAGCACCAGGACCCCGGGGACTGAAGCTTTCTTT
v_gene: TRBV2; j_gene: TRBJ1-6; abundance: -; d_gene: -; CDR3aa: CASTSVRSGSPLHF; CDR3nt: TGTGCCAGCACATCCGTCCGTTCGGGTTCACCCCTCCACTTT
v_gene: TRBV28; j_gene: TRBJ1-1; abundance: once; d_gene: -; CDR3aa: CASSSGGANTEAFF; CDR3nt: TGTGCCAGCAGTTCTGGGGGCGCGAACACTGAAGCTTTCTTT
v_gene: TRBV15; j_gene: TRBJ1-3; abundance: -; d_gene: -; CDR3aa: CATSFTGAGNTIYF; CDR3nt: TGTGCCACCAGTTTTACAGGAGCTGGAAACACCATATATTTT
v_gene: TRBV5-1; j_gene: TRBJ2-1; abundance: -; d_gene: TRBD2; CDR3aa: CASSYLRLAGELPYRQFF; CDR3nt: TGCGCCAGCAGCTACCTCCGACTAGCGGGTGAATTACCGTATCGGCAGTTCTTC
v_gene: TRBV4-3; j_gene: TRBJ1-1; abundance: -; d_gene: -; CDR3aa: CASSQAPGVNTEAFF; CDR3nt: TGCGCCAGCAGCCAAGCCCCGGGAGTGAACACTGAAGCTTTCTTT
v_gene: TRBV2; j_gene: TRBJ1-5; abundance: -; d_gene: -; CDR3aa: CASSEDRTQPQHF; CDR3nt: TGTGCCAGCAGTGAGGACAGAACGCAGCCCCAGCATTTT
v_gene: TRBV5-1; j_gene: TRBJ1-5; abundance: -; d_gene: -; CDR3aa: CASSLGQNSNQPQHF; CDR3nt: TGCGCCAGCAGCTTGGGGCAGAATAGCAATCAGCCCCAGCATTTT
v_gene: TRBV5-1; j_gene: TRBJ1-5; abundance: -; d_gene: TRBD1; CDR3aa: CASSQTGDGQPQHF; CDR3nt: TGCGCCAGCAGTCAGACAGGGGACGGTCAGCCCCAGCATTTT
v_gene: TRBV7-2; j_gene: TRBJ1-6; abundance: -; d_gene: -; CDR3aa: CASSFPTGDNSPLHF; CDR3nt: TGTGCCAGCAGCTTCCCTACAGGAGATAATTCACCCCTCCACTTT
v_gene: TRBV5-5; j_gene: TRBJ1-1; abundance: -; d_gene: -; CDR3aa: CASRFLEGVYTEAFF; CDR3nt: TGTGCCAGCAGATTTCTAGAGGGGGTTTACACTGAAGCTTTCTTT
v_gene: TRBV25-1; j_gene: TRBJ1-2; abundance: -; d_gene: TRBD1; CDR3aa: CASRPLDRVGDGYTF; CDR3nt: TGTGCCAGCAGACCCCTAGACAGGGTGGGGGATGGCTACACCTTC
v_gene: TRBV9; j_gene: TRBJ1-1; abundance: few; d_gene: -; CDR3aa: CASSVNTANTEAFF; CDR3nt: TGTGCCAGCAGCGTCAACACAGCGAACACTGAAGCTTTCTTT
v_gene: TRBV15; j_gene: TRBJ1-1; abundance: -; d_gene: TRBD1; CDR3aa: CATSFLDRSAEAFF; CDR3nt: TGTGCCACCAGCTTCTTGGACAGGTCTGCTGAAGCTTTCTTT
v_gene: TRBV5-1; j_gene: TRBJ1-6; abundance: -; d_gene: -; CDR3aa: CASSLAGRGLSPLHF; CDR3nt: TGCGCCAGCAGCTTGGCGGGCAGGGGCCTTTCACCCCTCCACTTT
v_gene: TRBV7-2; j_gene: TRBJ1-4; abundance: -; d_gene: TRBD1; CDR3aa: CASSSTGEREKLFF; CDR3nt: TGTGCCAGCAGCTCCACAGGGGAGAGGGAAAAACTGTTTTTT
v_gene: TRBV7-9; j_gene: TRBJ1-2; abundance: -; d_gene: -; CDR3aa: CASSSISYGYTF; CDR3nt: TGTGCCAGCAGCTCGATCAGCTATGGCTACACCTTC
v_gene: TRBV11-2; j_gene: TRBJ1-6; abundance: -; d_gene: -; CDR3aa: CASSLGRMRGIGNSPLHF; CDR3nt: TGTGCCAGCAGCTTAGGTAGGATGCGGGGCATCGGTAATTCACCCCTCCACTTT
v_gene: TRBV18; j_gene: TRBJ2-7; abundance: -; d_gene: -; CDR3aa: CASSQGGGTYEQYF; CDR3nt: TGTGCCAGCTCACAGGGAGGGGGAACCTACGAGCAGTACTTC
v_gene: TRBV6-1; j_gene: TRBJ2-7; abundance: -; d_gene: -; CDR3aa: CASSPRYEQYF; CDR3nt: TGTGCCAGCAGTCCCCGCTACGAGCAGTACTTC
v_gene: TRBV7-9; j_gene: TRBJ1-6; abundance: -; d_gene: TRBD1; CDR3aa: CASSSGTGFNSPLHF; CDR3nt: TGTGCCAGCAGCTCCGGGACAGGATTTAATTCACCCCTCCACTTT
v_gene: TRBV5-4; j_gene: TRBJ2-1; abundance: -; d_gene: TRBD1; CDR3aa: CASRRQGFNEQFF; CDR3nt: TGTGCCAGCAGACGACAGGGTTTCAATGAGCAGTTCTTC
v_gene: TRBV7-8; j_gene: TRBJ1-1; abundance: -; d_gene: TRBD1; CDR3aa: CASSTRDRAREAFF; CDR3nt: TGTGCCAGCAGCACCCGGGACAGGGCGCGCGAAGCTTTCTTT
v_gene: TRBV7-2; j_gene: TRBJ1-2; abundance: -; d_gene: TRBD1; CDR3aa: CASSPGTGSHGYTF; CDR3nt: TGTGCCAGCAGCCCCGGGACAGGGAGTCATGGCTACACCTTC
v_gene: TRBV19; j_gene: TRBJ2-5; abundance: -; d_gene: -; CDR3aa: CASSIVPGTPQETQYF; CDR3nt: TGTGCCAGTAGTATAGTGCCGGGGACACCACAAGAGACCCAGTACTTC